Presented here are 27 T cell receptor beta chains from one specimen sequenced in a study of blood T cell repertoires in COVID-19. Clones were read by immunoSEQ multiplex PCR, and TCRdb kept only the in-frame ones, dropping some. The repertoire holds approximately 220,000 clones, with 80% to 90% as singletons. The sequenced sample was peripheral blood. The receptor set was obtained from a man between 60 and 75 years old who had recovered from COVID-19.

The chain employs TRBV28 and TRBJ1-1; perhaps TRBD1 as D (5 bases). Looked up from germline, CDR1 is MDHEN and CDR2 is SYDVKM. V dropped 6 bases and J dropped 0 bases, with 14 bases sitting between them. This CDR3 is built from 15 residues. CDR3 nucleotides: TGTGCCAGCAGCCCCCCCGACAGAATGAACACTGAAGCTTTCTTT. Translating it yields CASSPPDRMNTEAFF.

The chain's CDR3 is CASSEGAGSTDTQYF. DNA for the CDR3: TGTGCCAGCTCCGAGGGAGCGGGCAGCACAGATACGCAGTATTTT. The V and J genes are TRBV4-2 and TRBJ2-3; TRBD2 is a possible D gene (6 bases). V lost 8 bases and J lost 0, with 15 bases in between. Germline CDR1 reads LGHNA; CDR2 reads YNFKEQ. The CDR3 covers 15 residues.

The chain couples TRBV5-1 to TRBJ2-7; D remains ambiguous. This CDR3 is 12 amino acids long. Germline CDR1 reads SGHRS; CDR2 reads YFSETQ. V was shortened by 2 bases and J by 3 bases, with 6 bases between the two germline ends. The CDR3 is CASSFSDYEQYF. The CDR3 nucleotides read TGCGCCAGCAGCTTTTCAGACTACGAGCAGTACTTC.

This rearrangement joins TRBV30 to TRBJ1-1; 7 bases match TRBD1. CDR3 length: 13 amino acids. Germline V gene sequence: CDR1 GTSNPN, CDR2 SVGIG (reference sequence). V trimming: 8 bases; J trimming: 1 base; junction bases outside the gene matches: 7. The CDR3 DNA is TGTGCCGGAGACAGGGCAGAGAACACTGAAGCTTTCTTT. This gives the protein CAGDRAENTEAFF.

This rearrangement joins TRBV30 to TRBJ1-3, with D possibly matching TRBD1 (5 bases). V lost 5 bases and J 1 base, leaving 12 bases between the germline ends. Germline CDR1 and CDR2: GTSNPN and SVGIG (reference sequence). The CDR3 is 14 amino acids. The CDR3 DNA follows: TGTGCCTGGGGGCGGGGGGGATCTGGAAACACCATATATTTT. Protein sequence: CAWGRGGSGNTIYF.

This clone came up once. J is TRBJ2-6 and V is TRBV6-2 or TRBV6-3; D possibly corresponds to TRBD1 (6 bases). The CDR3 loop spans 17 amino acids. The V end was cut by 2 bases, the J end by 4 bases, with 15 bases between. From germline, CDR1 is MNHEY and CDR2 SVGEGT. CDR3 sequence (DNA): TGTGCCAGCAGTTACGAGGCCAGGGGTTACGGGGCCAACGTCCTGACTTTC. Translation: CASSYEARGYGANVLTF.

The chain carries TRBV9 and TRBJ1-2, with 7 bases lining up with TRBD1. CDR3 length equals 15 residues. Losses at the gene ends were 4 bases for V and 3 bases for J; bases not matched to a gene: 9. Germline CDR1 reads SGDLS; CDR2 reads YYNGEE. CDR3 bases: TGTGCCAGCAGCCCTCGGGGGGGACAGTACTATGGCTACACCTTC. Translating it yields CASSPRGGQYYGYTF.

This chain links TRBV5-1 with TRBJ1-2; no firm D call. Germline lookup yields CDR1 SGHRS and CDR2 YFSETQ. This CDR3 comprises 13 residues. Trimming pared 1 base from V and 5 bases from J, leaving 9 bases between. This chain's CDR3 is CASSLSEDYGYTF. DNA of the CDR3: TGCGCCAGCAGCTTGTCAGAAGATTATGGCTACACCTTC.

The chain joins TRBV5-4 to TRBJ2-2; D perhaps matches TRBD1 (6 bases). The CDR3 contains 14 residues. In germline, CDR1 is SGHNT, CDR2 YYREEE (reference sequence). V was pared by 4 bases and J by 5 bases, with 12 bases between. The CDR3, as DNA: TGTGCCAGCAGCGTCGCCGGGACAACCGGGGAGCTGTTTTTT. Encoded protein: CASSVAGTTGELFF.

About this clone: The same CDR3 also results from other DNA sequences found in this sample. The chain is built from TRBV6-5 and TRBJ1-2, with 7 nucleotides matching TRBD1. V gave up 6 bases and J gave up 8 bases; unmatched junction bases: 12. From germline, CDR1 is MNHEY and CDR2 SVGAGI. The length of the CDR3 is 14 residues. The CDR3 loop reads CASSRGQASYGYTF. CDR3 sequence (DNA): TGTGCCAGCAGCCGCGGACAGGCATCATACGGCTACACCTTC.

The CDR3 spells CASSLLTGGEQYF. The DNA for the CDR3 is TGTGCCAGCAGCTTATTGACGGGTGGCGAGCAGTACTTC. This chain connects TRBV7-3 to TRBJ2-7; D is unclear. This CDR3 has 13 residues. The V gene's germline CDR1 is SGHTA and CDR2 FQGTGA. V gave up 2 bases and J gave up 6 bases, with 11 bases separating them.

This clone was picked up one time. V and J are TRBV19 and TRBJ2-1; TRBD2 agrees at 10 bases. Per germline, CDR1 LNHDA and CDR2 SQIVND (reference sequence). The CDR3 consists of 15 residues. Germline trimming cut 5 bases from V and 5 bases from J; bases unmatched to any gene: 6. Here the CDR3 DNA reads TGTGCCAGTAGTGGACGGACTAGCGGTAACAATGAGCAGTTCTTC. This translates into CASSGRTSGNNEQFF. The full variable domain, completed using reference TRBV19 and TRBJ2-1, is DGGITQSPKYLFRKEGQNVTLSCEQNLNHDAMYWYRQDPGQGLRLIYYSQIVNDFQKGDIAEGYSVSREKKESFPLTVTSAQKNPTAFYLCASSGRTSGNNEQFFGPGTRLTVL.

This chain joins TRBV5-1 and TRBJ1-3; D is possibly TRBD1 (6 bases). From germline, CDR1 is SGHRS and CDR2 YFSETQ. V was pared by 4 bases and J by 8 bases, with 19 bases between. The CDR3 runs 15 residues. CDR3 DNA: TGCGCCAGCAGCCGGGCACAGGGTCTTGGGGACACCATATATTTT. The encoded protein is CASSRAQGLGDTIYF. The whole variable domain, remainder taken from reference TRBV5-1 and TRBJ1-3, is KAGVTQTPRYLIKTRGQQVTLSCSPISGHRSVSWYQQTPGQGLQFLFEYFSETQRNKGNFPGRFSGRQFSNSRSEMNVSTLELGDSALYLCASSRAQGLGDTIYFGEGSWLTVV.

V is TRBV5-5 and J is TRBJ1-1; 10 bases line up with TRBD1. Germline trimming cut 5 bases from V and 0 bases from J; bases unmatched to any gene: 4. Germline CDR1 and CDR2: SGHKS and YYEKEE (reference sequence). The CDR3 totals 15 residues. In nucleotides, the CDR3 is TGTGCCAGCAGTCGGACAGGGGGGTTGAACACTGAAGCTTTCTTT. Its protein is CASSRTGGLNTEAFF.

The chain carries TRBV5-1 and TRBJ2-5, with D possibly matching TRBD2 (6 bases). Germline V gene data show CDR1 as SGHRS and CDR2 as YFSETQ. V was pared by 4 bases and J by 7 bases, with 17 bases between. The CDR3 is 14 amino acids. This chain's CDR3 is CASSPGTGEGTQYF. CDR3 coding DNA: TGCGCCAGCAGCCCGGGGACGGGAGAGGGGACCCAGTACTTC.

J is TRBJ2-7 and V is TRBV29-1, with 10 bases lining up with TRBD1. Germline V gene data show CDR1 as SQVTM and CDR2 as ANQGSEA. This CDR3 has 12 residues. Trimming cost V 6 bases and J 5 bases; bases outside gene matches: 4. This chain's CDR3 is CSVGTGVNEQYF. In DNA, the CDR3 is TGCAGCGTCGGGACAGGGGTAAACGAGCAGTACTTC.

The chain links TRBV21-1 to TRBJ1-2; TRBD1, the table's D call, was not compared with the DNA. TRBV21-1 represents a pseudogene. This CDR3 contains 15 residues. CDR3 sequence (DNA): TGTGCCAGCAGCCCCCTAGGTAGGGGGCCCTATGGCTACACCTTC. As protein: CASSPLGRGPYGYTF.

The gene calls are TRBV19 and TRBJ1-5; TRBD1 aligns across 8 bases. Trimming removed 2 bases from V and 0 bases from J; junction bases left unmatched: 6. The CDR3 sequence is 17 residues long. In germline, CDR1 is LNHDA, CDR2 SQIVND (reference sequence). The CDR3 DNA sequence: TGTGCCAGTAGTATATATCAGGGGGCCTATAGCAATCAGCCCCAGCATTTT. Amino acid sequence: CASSIYQGAYSNQPQHF.

The V call is TRBV9, the J call TRBJ1-5; 8 positions match TRBD1. Germline CDR1 SGDLS, CDR2 YYNGEE. After removal of 3 bases from V and 3 bases from J, the junction contained 5 bases not matched to a gene. The CDR3 has 15 residues. CDR3 DNA: TGTGCCAGCAGCGGCTCGACAGGGGACAATCAGCCCCAGCATTTT. This encodes CASSGSTGDNQPQHF.

The sample holds one count of this clone. The rearrangement links TRBV25-1 to TRBJ2-5, with a weak D call TRBD1 (5 bases). V lost 2 bases, J lost 5 bases, and 9 bases lay in between. Germline CDR1 is MGHDK and CDR2 is SYGVNS. This CDR3 has 13 amino acids. This CDR3 is CASSEGARETQYF. CDR3 sequence (DNA): TGTGCCAGCAGTGAAGGGGCGCGGGAGACCCAGTACTTC.

This clone was detected only once. This chain links TRBV7-2 with TRBJ1-2, with 7 nucleotides matching TRBD1. The trim removed 1 base at V and 4 bases at J, leaving 6 bases unmatched. Germline V gives CDR1 SGHTA, CDR2 FQGNSA. The CDR3 runs 15 residues. CDR3 loop: CASSLDPTGIYGYTF. The DNA of the CDR3 is TGTGCCAGCAGCTTAGACCCGACAGGGATCTATGGCTACACCTTC.

The chain joins TRBV11-2 to TRBJ1-2, with TRBD1 identical over 7 bases. The CDR3 length is 12 residues. Germline loops: CDR1 SGHAT, CDR2 FQNNGV. J gave up 14 bases and V 5 bases, and 11 bases lay outside the gene matches. CDR3: CASSQVPDRRTF. The CDR3 nucleotides read TGTGCCAGCAGCCAAGTTCCGGACAGGCGAACCTTC.

V and J are TRBV19 and TRBJ1-5, with D tentatively TRBD1 (5 bases). V was clipped by 4 bases and J by 9 bases, with 19 bases between them. From germline, CDR1 is LNHDA and CDR2 SQIVND (reference sequence). The length of the CDR3 is 15 residues. This CDR3 reads CASSTQGGYVLPQHF. Written as DNA, the CDR3 is TGTGCCAGTAGTACCCAGGGAGGGTATGTCCTGCCCCAGCATTTT.

V usage is TRBV6-5 and J usage is TRBJ2-7; D remains ambiguous. Trimming took 8 bases from V and 2 from J, leaving 7 bases between them. The length of the CDR3 is 11 residues. In germline, CDR1 is MNHEY, CDR2 SVGAGI. The CDR3 loop reads CASGRAYEQYF. The CDR3 bases are TGTGCCAGCGGGCGAGCCTACGAGCAGTACTTC.

The chain recombines TRBV28 with TRBJ1-1; D is uncertain. The germline V gene has CDR1 MDHEN and CDR2 SYDVKM. The CDR3 is 14 residues long. The ends were cut back, 6 bases at V and 6 bases at J, with 17 bases in the middle. DNA of the CDR3: TGTGCCAGCAGGCGGGCCTCCCCTGGCGCTGAAGCTTTCTTT. It is translated as CASRRASPGAEAFF.

The chain employs TRBV7-9 and TRBJ2-5; D not resolved. Per the germline V gene, CDR1 is SEHNR and CDR2 is FQNEAQ (reference sequence). V shed 5 bases and J shed 5 bases, with 12 bases lying between them. This CDR3 has 13 residues. This CDR3 is CASSLVVGETQYF. DNA for the CDR3: TGTGCCAGCAGCCTCGTGGTTGGCGAGACCCAGTACTTC.

This sequence joins TRBV5-1 and TRBJ1-6; D is unclear. Germline V CDR1 and CDR2: SGHRS, YFSETQ. Trimming left V 4 bases short and J 5 bases short, with 13 bases between. This CDR3 comprises 15 residues. The chain's CDR3 is CASSQTIENNSPLHF. CDR3 nucleotide sequence: TGCGCCAGCAGCCAAACCATCGAGAATAATTCACCCCTCCACTTT.